The present T cell receptor (beta chain) was sequenced within a study of cytomegalovirus exposure and HLA in healthy donors. The PCR ran on 60 Vbeta and 13 Jbeta primers. This table comes from immunoSEQ multiplex PCR, and its TCRdb copy is limited to in-frame clones, with some not included. Among some 120,000 clones listed, roughly four fifths were seen once. About this clone: Its antigen is unknown.

General study results and limits: From TCR beta sequences, most subjects' HLA-A and HLA-B alleles were reportedly predicted accurately. A previous analysis found most TCR beta V segments productive roughly 87% or roughly 30% of the time. Upon later analysis, HLA-associated TCR beta chains proved more clonally expanded than other, equally common chains.

Sequencing was performed on PBMCs. The receptor was isolated from a man aged 30-40 years in good health and CMV-seropositive.

CDR3 sequence reads: CASRITQVNTEAFF. In nucleotides, the CDR3 is TGTGCCAGCAGAATCACACAAGTGAACACTGAAGCTTTCTTT. The chain links TRBV6-5 to TRBJ1-1, with D hard to call. Trimming removed 6 bases at V and 0 bases at J, with 11 bases between. Germline V gene data show CDR1 as MNHEY and CDR2 as SVGAGI. This CDR3 is 14 amino acids long.